Reported below is one TCR beta chain. What it binds is unknown. This record belongs to a study of cytomegalovirus exposure and HLA in healthy donors. Study results and limitations: For most TCR beta V segments, an earlier analysis put the productive rate at about 90% or about 30% of the time. By HLA locus, TCR association rates varied in a later analysis, with DRB1 showing the most and HLA-C the fewest. Several top significant clusters appeared, in a later analysis, to be linked to common viral pathogens. According to a later analysis, most TCR beta chains associated with CMV appeared HLA-restricted.

The PCR employed 60 Vbeta primers together with 13 Jbeta primers. Libraries were prepared by immunoSEQ multiplex PCR; TCRdb keeps only in-frame clonotypes and omits some of them. The sample has about 77,000 clones, around three quarters seen once. Germline CDR1 reads LNHDA; CDR2 reads SQIVND (reference sequence). The CDR3 is made up of 18 amino acids. Trimming left V 2 bases short and J 0 bases short, with 17 bases between. This rearrangement joins TRBV19 to TRBJ1-5; D unresolved. The receptor was derived from a man aged 35-49 years in good health and CMV-seronegative. The sample was PBMCs. CDR3 nucleotide sequence: TGTGCCAGTAGTATATTTGGAGGGATCCCCCTTAGCAATCAGCCCCAGCATTTT. This translates into CASSIFGGIPLSNQPQHF.